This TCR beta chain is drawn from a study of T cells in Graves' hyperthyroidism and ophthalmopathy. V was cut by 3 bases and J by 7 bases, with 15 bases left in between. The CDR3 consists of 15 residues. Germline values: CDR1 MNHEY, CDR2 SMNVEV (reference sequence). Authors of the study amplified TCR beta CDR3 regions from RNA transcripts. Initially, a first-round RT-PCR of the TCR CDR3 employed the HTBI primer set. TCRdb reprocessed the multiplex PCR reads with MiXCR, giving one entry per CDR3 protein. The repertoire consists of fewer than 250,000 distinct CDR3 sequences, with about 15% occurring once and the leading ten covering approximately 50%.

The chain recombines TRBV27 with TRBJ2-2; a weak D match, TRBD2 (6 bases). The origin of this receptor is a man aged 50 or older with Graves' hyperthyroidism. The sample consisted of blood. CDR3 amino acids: CASSFLREIGGELFF. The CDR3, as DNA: TGTGCCAGCAGTTTTTTACGGGAGATAGGCGGGGAGCTGTTTTTT.